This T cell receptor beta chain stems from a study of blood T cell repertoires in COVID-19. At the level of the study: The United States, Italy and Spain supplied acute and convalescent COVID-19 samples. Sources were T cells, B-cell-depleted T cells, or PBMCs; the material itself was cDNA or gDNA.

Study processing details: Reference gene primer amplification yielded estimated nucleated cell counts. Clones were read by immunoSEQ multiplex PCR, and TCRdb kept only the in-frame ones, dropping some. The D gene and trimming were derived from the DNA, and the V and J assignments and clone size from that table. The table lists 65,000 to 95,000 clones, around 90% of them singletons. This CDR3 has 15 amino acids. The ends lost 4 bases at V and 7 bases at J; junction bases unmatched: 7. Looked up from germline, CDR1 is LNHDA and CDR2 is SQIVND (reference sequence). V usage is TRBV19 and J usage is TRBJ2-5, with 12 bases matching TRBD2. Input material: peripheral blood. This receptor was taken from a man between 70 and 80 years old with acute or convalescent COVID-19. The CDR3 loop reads CASSSGTSGRSTQYF. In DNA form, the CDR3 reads TGTGCCAGTAGTAGTGGGACTAGCGGGCGGTCGACCCAGTACTTC.